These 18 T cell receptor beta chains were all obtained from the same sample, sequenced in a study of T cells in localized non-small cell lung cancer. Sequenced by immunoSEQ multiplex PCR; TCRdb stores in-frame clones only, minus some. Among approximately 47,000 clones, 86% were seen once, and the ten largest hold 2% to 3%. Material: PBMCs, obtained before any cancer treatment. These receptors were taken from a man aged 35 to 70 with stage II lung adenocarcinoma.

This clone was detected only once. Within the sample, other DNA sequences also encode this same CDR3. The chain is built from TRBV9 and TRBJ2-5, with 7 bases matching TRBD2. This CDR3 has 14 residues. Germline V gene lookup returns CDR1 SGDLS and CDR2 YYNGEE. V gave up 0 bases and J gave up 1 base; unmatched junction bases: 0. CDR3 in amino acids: CASSVGGGQETQYF. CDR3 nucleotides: TGTGCCAGCAGCGTAGGCGGGGGCCAAGAGACCCAGTACTTC.

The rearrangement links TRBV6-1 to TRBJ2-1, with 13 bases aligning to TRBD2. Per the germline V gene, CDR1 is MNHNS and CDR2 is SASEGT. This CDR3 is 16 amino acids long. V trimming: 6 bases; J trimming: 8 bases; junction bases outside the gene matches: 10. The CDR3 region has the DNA TGTGCCAGCAGCGAATTTACTAGCGGGGGGGCCTATGAGCAGTTCTTC. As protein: CASSEFTSGGAYEQFF.

The CDR3 here is CASSYAVDQPQHF. DNA of the CDR3: TGTGCCAGCAGTTACGCTGTAGATCAGCCCCAGCATTTT. The chain links TRBV6-5 to TRBJ1-5; unclear D gene. Trimming left V 2 bases short and J 5 bases short, with 7 bases between. The CDR3 is 13 residues long. Germline V CDR1 and CDR2: MNHEY, SVGAGI.

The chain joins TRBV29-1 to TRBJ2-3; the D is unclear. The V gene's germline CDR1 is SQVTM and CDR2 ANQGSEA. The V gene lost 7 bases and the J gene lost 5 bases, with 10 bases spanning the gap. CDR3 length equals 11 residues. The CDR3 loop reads CSADPIDTQYF. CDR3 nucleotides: TGCAGCGCCGACCCCATAGATACGCAGTATTTT.

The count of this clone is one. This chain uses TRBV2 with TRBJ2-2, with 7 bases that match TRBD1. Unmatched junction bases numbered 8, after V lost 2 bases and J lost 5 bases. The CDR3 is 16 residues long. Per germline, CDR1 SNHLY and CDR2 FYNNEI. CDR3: CASSESGQGETGELFF. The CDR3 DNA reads TGTGCCAGCAGTGAATCGGGTCAGGGGGAAACCGGGGAGCTGTTTTTT.

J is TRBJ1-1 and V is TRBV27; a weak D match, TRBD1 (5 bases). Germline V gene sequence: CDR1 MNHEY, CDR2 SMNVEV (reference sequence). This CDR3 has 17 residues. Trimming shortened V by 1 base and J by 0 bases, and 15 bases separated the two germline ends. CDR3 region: CASSLLGARTLNTEAFF. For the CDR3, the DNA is TGTGCCAGCAGTTTATTAGGGGCCAGGACCCTGAACACTGAAGCTTTCTTT.

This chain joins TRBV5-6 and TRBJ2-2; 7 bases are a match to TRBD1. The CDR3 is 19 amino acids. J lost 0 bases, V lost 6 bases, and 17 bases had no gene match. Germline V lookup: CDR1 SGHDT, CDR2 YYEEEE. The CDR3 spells CASNDLLSTGRANTGELFF. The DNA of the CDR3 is TGTGCCAGCAACGACCTCCTCTCGACAGGGCGCGCGAACACCGGGGAGCTGTTTTTT.

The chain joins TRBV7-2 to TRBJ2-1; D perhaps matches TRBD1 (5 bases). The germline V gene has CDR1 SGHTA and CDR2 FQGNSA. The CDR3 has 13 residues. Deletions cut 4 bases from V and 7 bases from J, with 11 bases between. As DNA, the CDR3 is TGTGCCAGCAGCTCCAGGGTCAGGAATGAGCAGTTCTTC. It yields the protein CASSSRVRNEQFF.

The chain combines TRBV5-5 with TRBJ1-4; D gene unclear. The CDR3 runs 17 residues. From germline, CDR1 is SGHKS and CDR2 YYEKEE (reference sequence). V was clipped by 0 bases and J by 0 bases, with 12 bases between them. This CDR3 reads CASSLEPPHATNEKLFF. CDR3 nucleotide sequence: TGTGCCAGCAGCTTGGAGCCACCACATGCAACTAATGAAAAACTGTTTTTT.

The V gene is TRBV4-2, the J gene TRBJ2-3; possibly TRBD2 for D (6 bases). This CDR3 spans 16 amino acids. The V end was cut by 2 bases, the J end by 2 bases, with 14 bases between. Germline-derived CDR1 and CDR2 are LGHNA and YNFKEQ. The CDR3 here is CASSQRARDSTDTQYF. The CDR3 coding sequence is TGTGCCAGCAGCCAAAGGGCCCGGGACTCCACAGATACGCAGTATTTT.

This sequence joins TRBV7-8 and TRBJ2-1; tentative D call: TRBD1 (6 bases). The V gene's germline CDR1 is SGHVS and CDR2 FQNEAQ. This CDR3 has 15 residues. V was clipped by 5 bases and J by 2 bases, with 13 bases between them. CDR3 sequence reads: CASSPYRDPYNEQFF. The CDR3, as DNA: TGTGCCAGCAGCCCTTACAGGGACCCCTACAATGAGCAGTTCTTC.

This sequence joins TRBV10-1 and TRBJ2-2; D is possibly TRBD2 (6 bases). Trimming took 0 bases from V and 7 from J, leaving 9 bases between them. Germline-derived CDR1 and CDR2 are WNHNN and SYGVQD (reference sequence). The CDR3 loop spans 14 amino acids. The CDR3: CASSESGGSGELFF. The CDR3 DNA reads TGCGCCAGCAGTGAGTCGGGGGGTAGCGGGGAGCTGTTTTTT.

DNA for the CDR3: TGTGCCAGCAGTTCCCCCTTCACTACTAGCGGGTGGACCTACAATGAGCAGTTCTTC. This sequence encodes CASSSPFTTSGWTYNEQFF. This chain joins TRBV28 and TRBJ2-1; 9 bases are a match to TRBD2. CDR3 length: 19 residues. Looked up from germline, CDR1 is MDHEN and CDR2 is SYDVKM. The J segment lost 2 bases and the V segment lost 4 bases, leaving 15 bases of the junction unmatched.

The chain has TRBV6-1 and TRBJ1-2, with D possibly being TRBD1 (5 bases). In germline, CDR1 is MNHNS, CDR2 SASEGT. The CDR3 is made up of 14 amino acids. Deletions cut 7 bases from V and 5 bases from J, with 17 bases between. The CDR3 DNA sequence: TGTGCCAGCATTCTCGACCGGGACGGTTATGGCTACACCTTC. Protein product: CASILDRDGYGYTF.

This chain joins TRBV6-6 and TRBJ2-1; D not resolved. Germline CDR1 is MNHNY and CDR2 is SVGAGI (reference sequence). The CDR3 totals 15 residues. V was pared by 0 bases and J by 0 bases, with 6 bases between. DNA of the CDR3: TGTGCCAGCAGTTACTCAGGAAGCTCCTACAATGAGCAGTTCTTC. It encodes CASSYSGSSYNEQFF.

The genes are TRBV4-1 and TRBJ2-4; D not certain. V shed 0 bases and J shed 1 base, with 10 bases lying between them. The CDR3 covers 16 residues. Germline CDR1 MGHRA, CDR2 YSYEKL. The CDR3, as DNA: TGCGCCAGCAGCCAAGATGGTCGCGCGGCCAAAAACATTCAGTACTTC. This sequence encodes CASSQDGRAAKNIQYF.

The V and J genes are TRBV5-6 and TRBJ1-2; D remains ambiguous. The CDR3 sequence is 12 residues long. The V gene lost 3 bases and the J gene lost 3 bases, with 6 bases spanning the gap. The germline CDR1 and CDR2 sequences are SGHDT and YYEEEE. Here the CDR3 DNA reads TGTGCCAGCAGCTGGGCGTACTATGGCTACACCTTC. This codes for CASSWAYYGYTF.

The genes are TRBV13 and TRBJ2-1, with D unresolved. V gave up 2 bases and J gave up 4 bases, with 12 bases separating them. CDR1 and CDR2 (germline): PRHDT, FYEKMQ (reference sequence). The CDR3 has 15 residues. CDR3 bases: TGTGCCAGCAGCTTAATAGGGCCTCTTTACAATGAGCAGTTCTTC. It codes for CASSLIGPLYNEQFF.